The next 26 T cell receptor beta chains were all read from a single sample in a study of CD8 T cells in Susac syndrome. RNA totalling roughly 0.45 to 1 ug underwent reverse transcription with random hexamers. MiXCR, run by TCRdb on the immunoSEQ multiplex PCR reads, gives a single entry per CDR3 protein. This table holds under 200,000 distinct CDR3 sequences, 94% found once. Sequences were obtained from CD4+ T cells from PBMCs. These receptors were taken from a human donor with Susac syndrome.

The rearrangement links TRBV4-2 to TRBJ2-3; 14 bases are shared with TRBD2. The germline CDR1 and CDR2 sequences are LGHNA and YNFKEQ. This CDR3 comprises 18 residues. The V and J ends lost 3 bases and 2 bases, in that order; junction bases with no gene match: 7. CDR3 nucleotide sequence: TGTGCCAGCAGCCACCCCACGGGACTAGCGGGAGACACAGATACGCAGTATTTT. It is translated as CASSHPTGLAGDTDTQYF.

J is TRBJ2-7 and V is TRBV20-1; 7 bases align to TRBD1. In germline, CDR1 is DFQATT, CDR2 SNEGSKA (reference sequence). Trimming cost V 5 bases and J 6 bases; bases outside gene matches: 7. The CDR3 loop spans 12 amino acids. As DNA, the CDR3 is TGCAGTGCTGGACAAGGGGGCGCCGAGCAGTACTTC. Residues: CSAGQGGAEQYF.

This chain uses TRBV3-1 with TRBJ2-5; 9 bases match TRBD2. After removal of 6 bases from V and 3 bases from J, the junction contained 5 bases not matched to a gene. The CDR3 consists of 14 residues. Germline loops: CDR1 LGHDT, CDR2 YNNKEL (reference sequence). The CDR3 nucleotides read TGTGCCAGCAGTTTCAGGACTAGCGAAGAGACCCAGTACTTC. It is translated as CASSFRTSEETQYF.

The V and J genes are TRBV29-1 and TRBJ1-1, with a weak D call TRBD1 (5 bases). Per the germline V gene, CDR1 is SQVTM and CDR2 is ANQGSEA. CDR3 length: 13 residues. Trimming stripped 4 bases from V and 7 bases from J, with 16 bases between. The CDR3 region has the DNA TGCAGCGTTGTGGGGACGGGTAGACTTGAAGCTTTCTTT. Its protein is CSVVGTGRLEAFF. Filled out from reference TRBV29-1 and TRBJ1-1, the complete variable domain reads SAVISQKPSRDICQRGTSLTIQCQVDSQVTMMFWYRQQPGQSLTLIATANQGSEATYESGFVIDKFPISRPNLTFSTLTVSNMSPEDSSIYLCSVVGTGRLEAFFGQGTRLTVV.

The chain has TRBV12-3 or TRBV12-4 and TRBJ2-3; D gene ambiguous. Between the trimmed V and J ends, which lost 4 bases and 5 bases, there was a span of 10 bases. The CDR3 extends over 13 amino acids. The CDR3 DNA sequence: TGTGCCAGCAGTTCAGGCACCGGAGATACGCAGTATTTT. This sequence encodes CASSSGTGDTQYF.

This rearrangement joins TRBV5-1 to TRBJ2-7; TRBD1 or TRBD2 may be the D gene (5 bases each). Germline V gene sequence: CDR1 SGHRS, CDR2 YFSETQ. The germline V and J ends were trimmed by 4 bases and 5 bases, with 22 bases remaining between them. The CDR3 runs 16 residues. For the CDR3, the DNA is TGCGCCAGCAGCACCGGGCGGGCCAGGGCCCCCCACGAGCAGTACTTC. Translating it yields CASSTGRARAPHEQYF.

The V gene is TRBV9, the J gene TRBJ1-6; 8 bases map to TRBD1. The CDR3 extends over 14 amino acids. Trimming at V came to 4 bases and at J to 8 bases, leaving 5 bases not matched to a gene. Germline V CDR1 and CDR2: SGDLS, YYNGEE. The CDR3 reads CASSIGQGDSPLHF. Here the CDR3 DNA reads TGTGCCAGCAGCATCGGACAGGGAGATTCACCCCTCCACTTT.

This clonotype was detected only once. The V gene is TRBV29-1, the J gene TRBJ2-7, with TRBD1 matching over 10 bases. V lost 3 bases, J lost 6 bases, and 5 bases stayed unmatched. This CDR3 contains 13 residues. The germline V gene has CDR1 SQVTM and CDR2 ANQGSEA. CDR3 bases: TGCAGCGTTGAGCGACAGGGGGCAGGCGAGCAGTACTTC. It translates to CSVERQGAGEQYF.

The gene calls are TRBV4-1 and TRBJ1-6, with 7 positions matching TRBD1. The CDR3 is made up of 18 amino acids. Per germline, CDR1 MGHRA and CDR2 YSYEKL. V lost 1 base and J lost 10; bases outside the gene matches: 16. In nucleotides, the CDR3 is TGCGCCAGCAGCCAAGGACTACCCTGGGACAGCCTGAAGTCACCCCTCCACTTT. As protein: CASSQGLPWDSLKSPLHF.

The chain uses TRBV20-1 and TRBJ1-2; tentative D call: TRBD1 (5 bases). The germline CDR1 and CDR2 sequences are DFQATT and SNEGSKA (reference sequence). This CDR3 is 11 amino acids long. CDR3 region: CGGRVDYGYTF. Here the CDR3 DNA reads TGCGGGGGACGTGTAGACTATGGCTACACCTTC.

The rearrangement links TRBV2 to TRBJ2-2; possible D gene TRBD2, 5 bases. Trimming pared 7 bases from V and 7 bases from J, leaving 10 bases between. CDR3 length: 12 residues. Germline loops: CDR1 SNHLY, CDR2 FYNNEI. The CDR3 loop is CASKEDIGELFF. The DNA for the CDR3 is TGTGCCAGCAAGGAGGATATCGGGGAGCTGTTTTTT.

For the CDR3, the DNA is TGCAGTGCTAGAGACCGACTAGCGGGGAACACCGGGGAGCTGTTTTTT. It yields the protein CSARDRLAGNTGELFF. The chain joins TRBV20-1 to TRBJ2-2; the match to TRBD2 covers 10 bases. V was clipped by 0 bases and J by 1 base; unmatched bases: 2. The CDR3 extends over 16 amino acids. Germline assignment: CDR1 DFQATT and CDR2 SNEGSKA (reference sequence).

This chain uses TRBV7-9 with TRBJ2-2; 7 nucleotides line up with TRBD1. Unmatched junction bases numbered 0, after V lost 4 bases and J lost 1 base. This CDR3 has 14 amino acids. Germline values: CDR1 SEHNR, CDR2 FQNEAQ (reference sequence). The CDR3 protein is CASSWTGNTGELFF. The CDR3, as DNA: TGTGCCAGCAGCTGGACAGGGAACACCGGGGAGCTGTTTTTT.

CDR3 nucleotides: TGTGCCAGCAGCCAAGATCTGCACACTCAGGATACGCAGTATTTT. Translating it yields CASSQDLHTQDTQYF. The rearrangement uses TRBV4-2 and TRBJ2-3; no clear D. Between the trimmed V and J ends, which lost 0 bases and 6 bases, there was a span of 13 bases. This CDR3 has 15 amino acids. Germline V gives CDR1 LGHNA, CDR2 YNFKEQ.

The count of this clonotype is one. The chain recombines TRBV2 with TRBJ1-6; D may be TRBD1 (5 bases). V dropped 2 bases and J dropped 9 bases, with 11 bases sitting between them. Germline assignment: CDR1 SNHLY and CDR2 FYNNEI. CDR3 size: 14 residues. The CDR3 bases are TGTGCCAGCAGTGAATCAGGGCAGGGTTCACCCCTCCACTTT. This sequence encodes CASSESGQGSPLHF. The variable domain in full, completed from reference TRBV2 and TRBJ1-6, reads EPEVTQTPSHQVTQMGQEVILRCVPISNHLYFYWYRQILGQKVEFLVSFYNNEISEKSEIFDDQFSVERPDGSNFTLKIRSTKLEDSAMYFCASSESGQGSPLHFGNGTRLTVT.

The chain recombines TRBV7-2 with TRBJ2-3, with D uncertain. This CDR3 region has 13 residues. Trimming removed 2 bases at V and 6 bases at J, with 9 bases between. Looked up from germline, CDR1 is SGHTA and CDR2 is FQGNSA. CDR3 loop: CASSLNQGDTQYF. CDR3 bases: TGTGCCAGCAGCTTAAATCAAGGGGATACGCAGTATTTT.

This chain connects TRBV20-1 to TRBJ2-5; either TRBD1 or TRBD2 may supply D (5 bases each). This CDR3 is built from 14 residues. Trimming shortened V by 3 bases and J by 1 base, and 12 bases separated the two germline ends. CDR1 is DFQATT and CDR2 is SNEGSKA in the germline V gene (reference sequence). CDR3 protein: CSASRLGVQETQYF. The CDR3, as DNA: TGCAGTGCTAGCCGTCTGGGGGTCCAAGAGACCCAGTACTTC.

As DNA, the CDR3 is TGTGCCATACGAAGGGACAGCGGGATCTATGGCTACACCTTC. It yields the protein CAIRRDSGIYGYTF. The rearrangement links TRBV10-3 to TRBJ1-2; 7 positions match TRBD1. This CDR3 has 14 amino acids. Per the germline V gene, CDR1 is ENHRY and CDR2 is SYGVKD. J lost 4 bases, V lost 9 bases, and 11 bases had no gene match.

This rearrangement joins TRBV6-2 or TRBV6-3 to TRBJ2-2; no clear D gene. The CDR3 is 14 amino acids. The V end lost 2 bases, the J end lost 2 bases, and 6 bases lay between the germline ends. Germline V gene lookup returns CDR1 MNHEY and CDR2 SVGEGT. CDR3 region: CASSYPFNTGELFF. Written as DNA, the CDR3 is TGTGCCAGCAGTTACCCCTTTAACACCGGGGAGCTGTTTTTT.

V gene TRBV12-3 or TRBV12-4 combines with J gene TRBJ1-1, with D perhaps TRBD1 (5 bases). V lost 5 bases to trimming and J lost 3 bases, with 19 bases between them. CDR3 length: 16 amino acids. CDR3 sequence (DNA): TGTGCCAGCAGTCCCGGCGCGGGGCGCGGGTACACTGAAGCTTTCTTT. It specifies CASSPGAGRGYTEAFF.

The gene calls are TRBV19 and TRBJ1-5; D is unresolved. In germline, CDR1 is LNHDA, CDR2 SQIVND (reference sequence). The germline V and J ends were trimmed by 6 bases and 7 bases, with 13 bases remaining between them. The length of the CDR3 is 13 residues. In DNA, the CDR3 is TGTGCCAGTAGCATGAGCAAGCGGCAGCCCCAGCATTTT. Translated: CASSMSKRQPQHF.

For the CDR3, the DNA is TGTGCCAGCAGCTTAGTCGTGGTTTCCAGGCCTAACTATGGCTACACCTTC. This gives the protein CASSLVVVSRPNYGYTF. The chain joins TRBV7-9 to TRBJ1-2; the D is unclear. The CDR3 extends over 17 amino acids. V was pared by 1 base and J by 0 bases, with 15 bases between. Germline V gene sequence: CDR1 SEHNR, CDR2 FQNEAQ (reference sequence). Full variable domain (rest looked up from reference TRBV7-9 and TRBJ1-2): DTGVSQNPRHKITKRGQNVTFRCDPISEHNRLYWYRQTLGQGPEFLTYFQNEAQLEKSRLLSDRFSAERPKGSFSTLEIQRTEQGDSAMYLCASSLVVVSRPNYGYTFGSGTRLTVV.

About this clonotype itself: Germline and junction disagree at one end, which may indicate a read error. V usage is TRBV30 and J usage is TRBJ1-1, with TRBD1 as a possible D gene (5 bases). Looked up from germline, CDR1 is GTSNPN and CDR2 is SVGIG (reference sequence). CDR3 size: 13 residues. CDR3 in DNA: TGTGCCTGGAGTTCATATGAGGACACTGAAGCCTTCTTT. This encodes CAWSSYEDTEAFF.

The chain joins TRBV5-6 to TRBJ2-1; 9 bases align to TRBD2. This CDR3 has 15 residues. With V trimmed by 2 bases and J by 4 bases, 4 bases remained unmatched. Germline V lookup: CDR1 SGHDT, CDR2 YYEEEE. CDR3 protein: CASSFRLAGYNEQFF. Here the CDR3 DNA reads TGTGCCAGCAGCTTTAGGCTAGCGGGGTACAATGAGCAGTTCTTC.

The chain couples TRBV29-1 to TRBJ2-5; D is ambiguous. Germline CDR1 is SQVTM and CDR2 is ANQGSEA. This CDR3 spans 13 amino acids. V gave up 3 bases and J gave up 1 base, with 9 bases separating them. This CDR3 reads CSVESSLQETQYF. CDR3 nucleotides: TGCAGCGTTGAGAGCAGTCTCCAAGAGACCCAGTACTTC.

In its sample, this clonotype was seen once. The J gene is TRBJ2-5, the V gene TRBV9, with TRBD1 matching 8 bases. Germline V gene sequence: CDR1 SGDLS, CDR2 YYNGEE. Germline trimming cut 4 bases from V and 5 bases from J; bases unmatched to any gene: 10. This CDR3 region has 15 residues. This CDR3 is CASSNSGTGEETQYF. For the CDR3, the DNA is TGTGCCAGCAGCAACTCCGGGACAGGAGAGGAGACCCAGTACTTC.